This T cell receptor beta chain was recovered during a study of blood T cell repertoires in COVID-19. This table comes from immunoSEQ multiplex PCR, and its TCRdb copy is limited to in-frame clones, with some not included. The data show a few hundred thousand clones, around 84% seen once. The receptor was isolated from a woman aged 18-35 years with acute or convalescent COVID-19. The specimen sequenced was peripheral blood.

The CDR3: CASGLRDLDQPQHF. The CDR3 DNA follows: TGTGCTAGTGGTCTCAGGGATCTCGATCAGCCCCAGCATTTT. The chain combines TRBV12-5 with TRBJ1-5; a weak D match, TRBD1 (5 bases). The CDR3 runs to 14 residues. Germline V gene lookup returns CDR1 LGHNT and CDR2 FRNRAP. V was clipped by 5 bases and J by 5 bases, with 13 bases between them.